Following are 19 T cell receptor beta chains from one sample sequenced in a study of T cell responses to AZD1222 COVID-19 vaccine. Clones were sequenced by immunoSEQ multiplex PCR, and TCRdb holds only the in-frame ones, with some missing. This sample carries some 200,000 clones, 80% to 95% of them seen once, and the ten largest clones take 8% to 13%. This specimen consisted of peripheral blood, obtained on day 0 of AZD1222 vaccination. All receptors come from an adult in good health.

The J gene is TRBJ1-3, the V gene TRBV19, with 11 bases that match TRBD1. V shed 5 bases, J shed 3 bases, and the junction held 9 bases outside the gene matches. Germline V gives CDR1 LNHDA, CDR2 SQIVND (reference sequence). CDR3 length equals 17 residues. CDR3 sequence (DNA): TGTGCCAGTAGTCACCGGGACAGGGGGGTATATGGAAACACCATATATTTT. As protein: CASSHRDRGVYGNTIYF. Full variable domain (outside the CDR3, taken from reference TRBV19 and TRBJ1-3): DGGITQSPKYLFRKEGQNVTLSCEQNLNHDAMYWYRQDPGQGLRLIYYSQIVNDFQKGDIAEGYSVSREKKESFPLTVTSAQKNPTAFYLCASSHRDRGVYGNTIYFGEGSWLTVV.

The chain joins TRBV7-9 to TRBJ1-1; D is undetermined. The CDR3 spans 15 residues. The V and J ends lost 1 base and 2 bases respectively, with 11 bases between them. The V gene's germline CDR1 is SEHNR and CDR2 FQNEAQ (reference sequence). The CDR3 loop reads CASSLGAAANTEAFF. DNA of the CDR3: TGTGCCAGCAGCTTAGGGGCAGCCGCCAACACTGAAGCTTTCTTT.

This chain joins TRBV29-1 and TRBJ2-7, with 7 bases fitting TRBD1. The CDR3 has 14 residues. Germline V CDR1 and CDR2: SQVTM, ANQGSEA. Trimming at V came to 6 bases and at J to 5 bases, leaving 13 bases not matched to a gene. CDR3 residues: CSVALTGWAHEQYF. The CDR3, as DNA: TGCAGCGTGGCCCTGACAGGGTGGGCCCACGAGCAGTACTTC.

This clone was found a few times. The chain joins TRBV5-1 to TRBJ2-7; D gene uncertain. In germline, CDR1 is SGHRS, CDR2 YFSETQ. The CDR3 is 15 amino acids. Trimming left V 0 bases short and J 6 bases short, with 16 bases between. The CDR3: CASSLVAPSKGEQYF. DNA of the CDR3: TGCGCCAGCAGCTTGGTAGCCCCCTCGAAGGGCGAGCAGTACTTC. The full variable domain, completed using reference TRBV5-1 and TRBJ2-7, is KAGVTQTPRYLIKTRGQQVTLSCSPISGHRSVSWYQQTPGQGLQFLFEYFSETQRNKGNFPGRFSGRQFSNSRSEMNVSTLELGDSALYLCASSLVAPSKGEQYFGPGTRLTVT.

CDR3 nucleotide sequence: TGTGCCAGCAACCAGGGTGGGAGTGATGAGCAGTTCTTC. Translating gives CASNQGGSDEQFF. The gene calls are TRBV7-2 and TRBJ2-1; D might be TRBD1 or TRBD2, each matching 5 bases. Germline V gene lookup returns CDR1 SGHTA and CDR2 FQGNSA. The V end lost 7 bases, the J end lost 8 bases, and 15 bases lay between the germline ends. The CDR3 contains 13 residues.

V usage is TRBV6-2 or TRBV6-3 and J usage is TRBJ2-2; 7 bases line up with TRBD2. Looked up from germline, CDR1 is MNHEY and CDR2 is SVGEGT. The V and J ends lost 2 bases and 5 bases, in that order; junction bases with no gene match: 11. CDR3 length: 17 amino acids. The CDR3 sequence: CASSYGLWASGTGELFF. For the CDR3, the DNA is TGTGCCAGCAGTTACGGCTTATGGGCTAGCGGAACCGGGGAGCTGTTTTTT.

V gene TRBV18 combines with J gene TRBJ1-6; D is unresolved. Deletions cut 2 bases from V and 10 bases from J, with 15 bases between. This CDR3 has 15 amino acids. Germline V CDR1 and CDR2: KGHSH, LQKENI. In DNA form, the CDR3 reads TGTGCCAGCTCACCATCATCCGGTGATGGGTCACCCCTCCACTTT. This sequence encodes CASSPSSGDGSPLHF.

V and J are TRBV4-3 and TRBJ1-2; tentatively, D is TRBD1 (5 bases). Germline V lookup: CDR1 LGHNA, CDR2 YSLEER. This CDR3 region has 15 residues. Trimming removed 3 bases from V and 2 bases from J, with 13 bases in between. The CDR3 nucleotides read TGCGCCAGCAGCCAGGAGACAGTCCCCAACTATGGCTACACCTTC. It encodes CASSQETVPNYGYTF.

The V call is TRBV10-2, the J call TRBJ2-5, with 7 bases matching TRBD1. The CDR3 loop spans 13 amino acids. The V gene end was trimmed by 8 bases and the J gene end by 2 bases; junction bases not matched to a gene: 5. Germline V gives CDR1 WSHSY, CDR2 SAAADI. CDR3 sequence reads: CASRGQAQETQYF. The CDR3, as DNA: TGCGCCAGCCGAGGACAGGCACAAGAGACCCAGTACTTC.

This clone came up once. The rearrangement uses TRBV10-2 and TRBJ1-2; 9 bases align to TRBD1. The V segment lost 11 bases and the J segment 2 bases; nucleotides outside the gene matches: 9. Germline CDR1 is WSHSY and CDR2 is SAAADI. There are 14 residues in the CDR3. CDR3 loop: CASYAGQGNYGYTF. CDR3 sequence (DNA): TGCGCCTCCTATGCCGGACAGGGGAACTATGGCTACACCTTC.

The chain links TRBV7-9 to TRBJ1-2, with TRBD1 matching 8 bases. The V gene end was trimmed by 1 base and the J gene end by 1 base; junction bases not matched to a gene: 11. The V gene's germline CDR1 is SEHNR and CDR2 FQNEAQ (reference sequence). This CDR3 region has 18 residues. CDR3 bases: TGTGCCAGCAGCTTAGACGTTTCGTCAGGACAGGGTAACTATGGCTACACCTTC. Protein product: CASSLDVSSGQGNYGYTF.

V usage is TRBV12-3 or TRBV12-4 and J usage is TRBJ1-2; no reliable D call. Trimming pared 6 bases from V and 12 bases from J, leaving 17 bases between. The CDR3 contains 12 residues. The CDR3 sequence: CASSPGRVVNTF. The CDR3 bases are TGTGCCAGCAGCCCCGGTAGAGTCGTCAACACCTTC.

Written as DNA, the CDR3 is TGTGCCAGCAGTTCGAACGGGGGGGGTGCCACAGATACGCAGTATTTT. It codes for CASSSNGGGATDTQYF. V usage is TRBV28 and J usage is TRBJ2-3; TRBD2 matches 8 bases. J lost 2 bases, V lost 4 bases, and 8 bases had no gene match. The CDR3 sequence is 16 residues long. Germline CDR1 reads MDHEN; CDR2 reads SYDVKM.

The gene calls are TRBV7-9 and TRBJ1-2; 7 bases align to TRBD1. Germline values: CDR1 SEHNR, CDR2 FQNEAQ (reference sequence). V lost 1 base and J lost 4; bases outside the gene matches: 6. This CDR3 comprises 15 residues. CDR3 sequence: CASSLGGTGVYGYTF. CDR3 nucleotides: TGTGCCAGCAGCTTAGGTGGAACAGGGGTCTATGGCTACACCTTC.

The V gene is TRBV5-6, the J gene TRBJ2-5; TRBD1 matches 7 bases. CDR1 is SGHDT, CDR2 YYEEEE, per germline. The length of the CDR3 is 14 residues. Unmatched junction bases numbered 4, after V lost 0 bases and J lost 5 bases. CDR3 amino acids: CASSLDRGHETQYF. The CDR3 DNA is TGTGCCAGCAGCTTGGACAGGGGTCATGAGACCCAGTACTTC. The full variable domain, with the rest looked up from reference TRBV5-6 and TRBJ2-5, is DAGVTQSPTHLIKTRGQQVTLRCSPKSGHDTVSWYQQALGQGPQFIFQYYEEEERQRGNFPDRFSGHQFPNYSSELNVNALLLGDSALYLCASSLDRGHETQYFGPGTRLLVL.

J is TRBJ1-3 and V is TRBV7-2; D remains unclear. Trimming removed 8 bases at V and 3 bases at J, with 11 bases between. CDR3 length: 13 amino acids. Per germline, CDR1 SGHTA and CDR2 FQGNSA. The CDR3 coding sequence is TGTGCCAGCCTGCCATCAGGTGGAAACACCATATATTTT. Its protein product is CASLPSGGNTIYF. Complete variable domain (other parts from reference TRBV7-2 and TRBJ1-3): GAGVSQSPSNKVTEKGKDVELRCDPISGHTALYWYRQSLGQGLEFLIYFQGNSAPDKSGLPSDRFSAERTGGSVSTLTIQRTQQEDSAVYLCASLPSGGNTIYFGEGSWLTVV.

This chain links TRBV5-6 with TRBJ1-4, with D uncertain. The CDR3 runs to 14 residues. In germline, CDR1 is SGHDT, CDR2 YYEEEE. V was trimmed by 4 bases and J by 4 bases, leaving 11 bases between them. CDR3 sequence: CASSPTSINEKLFF. DNA for the CDR3: TGTGCCAGCAGCCCTACAAGTATTAATGAAAAACTGTTTTTT.

The chain recombines TRBV5-4 with TRBJ1-2, with no clear D. Looked up from germline, CDR1 is SGHNT and CDR2 is YYREEE (reference sequence). CDR3 length equals 14 residues. V lost 2 bases and J 2 bases, leaving 10 bases between the germline ends. The CDR3 region is CASSFPTVNYGYTF. In nucleotides, the CDR3 is TGTGCCAGCAGCTTCCCCACGGTGAACTATGGCTACACCTTC.

The chain has TRBV19 and TRBJ2-1; 8 nucleotides line up with TRBD2. The ends lost 5 bases at V and 6 bases at J; junction bases unmatched: 9. Germline CDR1 is LNHDA and CDR2 is SQIVND (reference sequence). The CDR3 has 15 amino acids. Written as DNA, the CDR3 is TGTGCCAGTAGTTCTCCCGGGACTAGTCGCAATGAGCAGTTCTTC. Its translation is CASSSPGTSRNEQFF.